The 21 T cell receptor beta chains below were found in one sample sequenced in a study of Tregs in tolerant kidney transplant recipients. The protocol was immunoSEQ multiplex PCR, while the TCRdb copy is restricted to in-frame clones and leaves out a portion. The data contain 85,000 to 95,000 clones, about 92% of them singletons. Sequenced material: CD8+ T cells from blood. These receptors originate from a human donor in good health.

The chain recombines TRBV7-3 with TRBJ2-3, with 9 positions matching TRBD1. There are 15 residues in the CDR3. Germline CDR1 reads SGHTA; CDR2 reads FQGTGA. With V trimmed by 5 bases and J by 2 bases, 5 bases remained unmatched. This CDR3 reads CASSPWTGDTDTQYF. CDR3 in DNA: TGTGCCAGCAGCCCGTGGACAGGGGACACAGATACGCAGTATTTT.

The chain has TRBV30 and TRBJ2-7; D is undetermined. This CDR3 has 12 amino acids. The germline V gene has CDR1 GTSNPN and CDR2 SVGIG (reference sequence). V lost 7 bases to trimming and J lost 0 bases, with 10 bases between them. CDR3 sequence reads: CALDASSYEQYF. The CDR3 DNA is TGTGCCTTGGACGCGAGCTCCTACGAGCAGTACTTC.

In DNA form, the CDR3 reads TGTGCCAGCAGCCTGGGACAGGGGTGGCCCCAGCATTTT. This gives the protein CASSLGQGWPQHF. The chain carries TRBV7-2 and TRBJ1-5, with 10 bases lining up with TRBD1. CDR1 SGHTA and CDR2 FQGNSA come from the germline V gene. This CDR3 contains 13 residues. V shed 5 bases, J shed 9 bases, and the junction held 4 bases outside the gene matches.

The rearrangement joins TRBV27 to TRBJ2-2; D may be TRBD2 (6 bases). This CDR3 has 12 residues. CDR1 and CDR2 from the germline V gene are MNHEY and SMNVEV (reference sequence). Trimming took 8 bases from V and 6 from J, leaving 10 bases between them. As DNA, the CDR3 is TGTGCCAGCCTGGCGGGGCCCGGGGAGCTGTTTTTT. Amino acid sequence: CASLAGPGELFF.

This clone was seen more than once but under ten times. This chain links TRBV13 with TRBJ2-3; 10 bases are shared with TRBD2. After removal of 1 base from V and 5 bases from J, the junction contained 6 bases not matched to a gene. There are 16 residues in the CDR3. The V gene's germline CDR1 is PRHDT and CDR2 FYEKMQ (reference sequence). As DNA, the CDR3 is TGTGCCAGCAGCTTAGTTCTAGCGGGAGATGTAGATACGCAGTATTTT. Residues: CASSLVLAGDVDTQYF.

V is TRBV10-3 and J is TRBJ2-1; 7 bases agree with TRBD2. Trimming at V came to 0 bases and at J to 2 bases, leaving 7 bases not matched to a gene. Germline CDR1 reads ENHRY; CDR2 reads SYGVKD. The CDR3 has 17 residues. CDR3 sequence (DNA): TGTGCCATCAGTGAGTCGCCCAGCGGGAAGCCCTACAATGAGCAGTTCTTC. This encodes CAISESPSGKPYNEQFF.

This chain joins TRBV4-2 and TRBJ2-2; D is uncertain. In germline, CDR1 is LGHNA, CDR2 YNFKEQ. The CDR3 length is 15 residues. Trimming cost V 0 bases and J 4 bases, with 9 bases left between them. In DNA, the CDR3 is TGTGCCAGCAGCCAAGAACCCCACGGCACCGGGGAGCTGTTTTTT. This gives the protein CASSQEPHGTGELFF.

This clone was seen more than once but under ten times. CDR3 region: CASSLGKVNTEAFF. The DNA of the CDR3 is TGTGCCAGCAGCTTGGGCAAAGTGAACACTGAAGCTTTCTTT. The chain has TRBV5-4 and TRBJ1-1; D remains unclear. Trimming removed 0 bases at V and 0 bases at J, with 6 bases between. There are 14 residues in the CDR3. Looked up from germline, CDR1 is SGHNT and CDR2 is YYREEE (reference sequence).

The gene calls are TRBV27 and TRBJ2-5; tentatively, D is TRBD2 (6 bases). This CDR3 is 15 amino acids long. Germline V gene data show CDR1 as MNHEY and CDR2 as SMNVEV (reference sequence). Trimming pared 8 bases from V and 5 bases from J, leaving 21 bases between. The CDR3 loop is CASSLGTRRSETQYF. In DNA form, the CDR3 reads TGTGCCAGCTCCCTAGGGACTCGCCGTTCGGAGACCCAGTACTTC.

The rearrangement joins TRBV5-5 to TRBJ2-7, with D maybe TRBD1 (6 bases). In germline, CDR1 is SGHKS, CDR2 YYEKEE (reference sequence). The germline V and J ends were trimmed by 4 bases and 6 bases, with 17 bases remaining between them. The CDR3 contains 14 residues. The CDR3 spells CASSLRTGLGEQYF. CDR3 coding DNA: TGTGCCAGCAGCCTTCGAACAGGGTTGGGCGAGCAGTACTTC.

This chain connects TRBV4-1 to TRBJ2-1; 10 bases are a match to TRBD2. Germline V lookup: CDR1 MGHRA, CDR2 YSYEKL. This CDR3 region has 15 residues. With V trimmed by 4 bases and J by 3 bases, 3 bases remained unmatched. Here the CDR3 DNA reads TGCGCCAGCAGCCTTCTAGCGGGAGACTACAATGAGCAGTTCTTC. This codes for CASSLLAGDYNEQFF.

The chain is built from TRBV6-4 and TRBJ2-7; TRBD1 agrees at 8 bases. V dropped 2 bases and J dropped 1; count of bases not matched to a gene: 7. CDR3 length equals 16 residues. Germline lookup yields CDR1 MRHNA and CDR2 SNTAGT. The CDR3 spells CASSDHAGTGSYEQYF. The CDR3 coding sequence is TGTGCCAGCAGTGACCACGCCGGGACAGGATCCTACGAGCAGTACTTC.

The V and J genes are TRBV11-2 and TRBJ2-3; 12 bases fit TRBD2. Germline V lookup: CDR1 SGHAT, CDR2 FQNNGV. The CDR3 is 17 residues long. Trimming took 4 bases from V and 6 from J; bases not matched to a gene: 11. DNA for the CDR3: TGTGCCAGCAGCTCGGGGACTAGCGGGCATAATACCGATACGCAGTATTTT. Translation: CASSSGTSGHNTDTQYF.

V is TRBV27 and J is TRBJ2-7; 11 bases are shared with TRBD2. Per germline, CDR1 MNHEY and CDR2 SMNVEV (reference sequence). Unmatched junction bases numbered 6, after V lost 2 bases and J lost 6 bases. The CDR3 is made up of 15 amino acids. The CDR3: CASSLPTSGKVEQYF. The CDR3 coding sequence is TGTGCCAGCAGTTTACCGACTAGCGGGAAGGTCGAGCAGTACTTC.

This CDR3 reads CASSFGQGAREQYF. Written as DNA, the CDR3 is TGTGCCAGCAGTTTCGGACAGGGGGCGCGTGAGCAGTACTTC. This chain joins TRBV27 and TRBJ2-7; 11 positions agree with TRBD1. V trimming: 3 bases; J trimming: 7 bases; junction bases outside the gene matches: 5. Germline CDR1 reads MNHEY; CDR2 reads SMNVEV (reference sequence). This CDR3 spans 14 amino acids.

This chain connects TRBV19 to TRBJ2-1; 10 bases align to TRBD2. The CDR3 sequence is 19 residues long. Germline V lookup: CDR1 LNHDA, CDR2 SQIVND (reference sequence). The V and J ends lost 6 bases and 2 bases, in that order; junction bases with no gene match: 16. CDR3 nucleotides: TGTGCCAGTAGCCTGGGACTAGCGAGGGTCCTAGCTACCTACAATGAGCAGTTCTTC. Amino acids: CASSLGLARVLATYNEQFF.

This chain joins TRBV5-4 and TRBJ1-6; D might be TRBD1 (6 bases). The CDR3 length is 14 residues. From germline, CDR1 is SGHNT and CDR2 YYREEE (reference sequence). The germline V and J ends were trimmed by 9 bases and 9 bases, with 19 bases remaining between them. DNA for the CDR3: TGTGCCACAAAGGGGGGAGGGGTAATTTCACCCCTCCACTTT. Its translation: CATKGGGVISPLHF.

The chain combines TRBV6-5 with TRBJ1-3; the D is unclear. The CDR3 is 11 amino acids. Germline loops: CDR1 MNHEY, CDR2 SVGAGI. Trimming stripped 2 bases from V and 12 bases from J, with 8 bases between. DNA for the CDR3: TGTGCCAGCAGTTACGGGGAGGACATATATTTT. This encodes CASSYGEDIYF.

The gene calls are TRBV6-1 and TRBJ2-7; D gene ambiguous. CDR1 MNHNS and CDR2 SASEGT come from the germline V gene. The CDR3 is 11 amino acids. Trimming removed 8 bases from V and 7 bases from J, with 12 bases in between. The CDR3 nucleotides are TGTGCCAGCGCTGGGGTGGGTGAGCAGTACTTC. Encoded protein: CASAGVGEQYF.

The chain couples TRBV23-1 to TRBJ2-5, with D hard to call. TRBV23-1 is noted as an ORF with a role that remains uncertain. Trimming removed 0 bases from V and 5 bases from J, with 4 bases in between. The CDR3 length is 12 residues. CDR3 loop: CASSQSGETQYF. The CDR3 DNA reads TGCGCCAGCAGTCAATCTGGGGAGACCCAGTACTTC.

The CDR3 is CASSQGFLGNEQFF. CDR3 nucleotides: TGCGCCAGCAGCCAAGGTTTCCTAGGCAATGAGCAGTTCTTC. The V call is TRBV4-1, the J call TRBJ2-1; D remains unclear. Germline V gene sequence: CDR1 MGHRA, CDR2 YSYEKL. This CDR3 contains 14 residues. V shed 1 base and J shed 6 bases, with 10 bases lying between them.